Following are 27 T cell receptor beta chains from one sample sequenced in a study of Ad26.COV2.S vaccination and SARS-CoV-2 variants (dated by TCRdb to the early 2020s). The library was obtained by the immunoSEQ multiplex PCR assay. The clones in this table, taken by TCRdb from immuneACCESS, are in-frame only. Not every clone is retained; where verified, under half of the shortfall comes from an unresolved V gene, and the cause of the rest is unknown. For this sample there are 350,000 to 400,000 clones; about 88% appear just once. Clones ranked in the top ten supply 3.5% of the sample. The meaning of the sample's treatment or condition label: some 20 received Ad26.COV2.S at low or high dose, single or two shots; about 5 received placebo; per-sample allocation not given. Repertoires of vaccine and placebo recipients were sequenced from samples collected on day 63 after the first injection. This material consisted of peripheral blood, taken in a trial of Ad26.COV2.S vaccine versus placebo. Receptors originate from a person between 18 and 60 years old who received the Ad26.COV2.S COVID-19 vaccine or a placebo.

The chain joins TRBV15 to TRBJ2-3; D not certain. This CDR3 has 16 residues. Per germline, CDR1 LNHNV and CDR2 YYDKDF (reference sequence). Trimming removed 1 base from V and 6 bases from J, with 17 bases in between. CDR3 residues: CATSRVVSPEWDTQYF. The CDR3 DNA reads TGTGCCACCAGCAGAGTCGTCTCCCCAGAGTGGGATACGCAGTATTTT.

V and J are TRBV2 and TRBJ1-2, with 7 bases lining up with TRBD1. Germline lookup yields CDR1 SNHLY and CDR2 FYNNEI. The CDR3 loop spans 13 amino acids. Trimming cost V 6 bases and J 5 bases; bases outside gene matches: 6. The CDR3 sequence: CASRAGQAYGYTF. The DNA of the CDR3 is TGTGCCAGCAGGGCCGGACAGGCGTATGGCTACACCTTC.

The chain links TRBV3-1 (or the pseudogene TRBV3-2) to TRBJ2-5, with 10 positions matching TRBD2. This CDR3 is 14 amino acids long. With 4 bases clipped from V and 5 bases from J, the junction kept 4 bases outside the gene matches. CDR1 is LGHDT, CDR2 YNNKEL, per germline (reference sequence). The CDR3 is CASSLSGGPETQYF. DNA of the CDR3: TGTGCCAGCAGCCTTAGCGGGGGGCCTGAGACCCAGTACTTC.

This sequence joins TRBV19 and TRBJ2-3; D possibly corresponds to TRBD2 (6 bases). Germline lookup yields CDR1 LNHDA and CDR2 SQIVND (reference sequence). V was shortened by 5 bases and J by 8 bases, with 20 bases between the two germline ends. This CDR3 contains 15 residues. In DNA, the CDR3 is TGTGCCAGTAGTTTCGGGCGGGACGCTCTGGCTACGCAGTATTTT. As protein: CASSFGRDALATQYF.

The V call is TRBV7-8, the J call TRBJ1-5; D remains ambiguous. The CDR3 sequence is 14 residues long. V lost 2 bases, J lost 3 bases, and 8 bases lay in between. The germline V gene has CDR1 SGHVS and CDR2 FQNEAQ. DNA of the CDR3: TGTGCCAGCAGCTTACGAGCCTACAATCAGCCCCAGCATTTT. Its translation is CASSLRAYNQPQHF.

The chain is built from TRBV5-8 and TRBJ2-5; D ambiguous. This CDR3 contains 13 residues. V lost 1 base and J 5 bases, leaving 9 bases between the germline ends. Looked up from germline, CDR1 is SGHTS and CDR2 is YDEGEE. The CDR3 DNA sequence: TGTGCCAGCAGCTTGAGGGCGAGGGAGACCCAGTACTTC. Residues: CASSLRARETQYF.

Remarks on this clone: This CDR3 is also generated by other DNA sequences in the sample. The chain couples TRBV24-1 to TRBJ2-2, with a weak D call TRBD2 (5 bases). CDR3 length: 11 amino acids. The germline V gene encodes CDR1 KGHDR and CDR2 SFDVKD. The ends were cut back, 7 bases at V and 7 bases at J, with 6 bases in the middle. The CDR3 reads CATSEGGELFF. The DNA for the CDR3 is TGTGCCACCAGCGAGGGCGGGGAGCTGTTTTTT.

The chain carries TRBV5-1 and TRBJ2-1; the match to TRBD2 covers 9 bases. With V trimmed by 2 bases and J by 6 bases, 6 bases remained unmatched. The germline gives CDR1 SGHRS, CDR2 YFSETQ. This CDR3 has 15 residues. The CDR3 nucleotides are TGCGCCAGCAGCTTCGAAGCGGGGGGTTCCAATGAGCAGTTCTTC. This sequence encodes CASSFEAGGSNEQFF. Complete variable domain (other parts from reference TRBV5-1 and TRBJ2-1): KAGVTQTPRYLIKTRGQQVTLSCSPISGHRSVSWYQQTPGQGLQFLFEYFSETQRNKGNFPGRFSGRQFSNSRSEMNVSTLELGDSALYLCASSFEAGGSNEQFFGPGTRLTVL.

The gene calls are TRBV7-2 and TRBJ2-3, with 8 bases matching TRBD2. CDR3 length equals 15 residues. V gave up 6 bases and J gave up 1 base; unmatched junction bases: 6. Germline V gene lookup returns CDR1 SGHTA and CDR2 FQGNSA. The CDR3 loop is CASRSAGARTDTQYF. The CDR3 DNA sequence: TGTGCCAGCAGATCAGCGGGAGCCCGCACAGATACGCAGTATTTT.

The chain recombines TRBV6-5 with TRBJ2-3; D not resolved. Trimming shortened V by 0 bases and J by 5 bases, and 9 bases separated the two germline ends. CDR3 length: 14 residues. Germline V lookup: CDR1 MNHEY, CDR2 SVGAGI. This chain's CDR3 is CASSYSMERDTQYF. The CDR3 nucleotides read TGTGCCAGCAGTTACTCGATGGAAAGAGATACGCAGTATTTT.

The chain couples TRBV27 to TRBJ2-7; TRBD1 agrees at 8 bases. V was clipped by 5 bases and J by 3 bases; unmatched bases: 3. CDR3 length: 13 residues. Germline loops: CDR1 MNHEY, CDR2 SMNVEV (reference sequence). The CDR3 nucleotides are TGTGCCAGCAGTCGTGGGACAGGCTACGAGCAGTACTTC. Amino acids: CASSRGTGYEQYF.

This chain links TRBV7-6 with TRBJ1-1; the D gene is possibly TRBD1 (5 bases). The V gene's germline CDR1 is SGHVS and CDR2 FNYEAQ. The germline V and J ends were trimmed by 1 base and 4 bases, with 13 bases remaining between them. This CDR3 region has 15 residues. CDR3 coding DNA: TGTGCCAGCAGCTTAGATGAGGGGCTAAGCACTGAAGCTTTCTTT. It is translated as CASSLDEGLSTEAFF.

The chain recombines TRBV7-9 with TRBJ1-2, with D possibly being TRBD1 (5 bases). Germline V gene data show CDR1 as SEHNR and CDR2 as FQNEAQ (reference sequence). The V end was cut by 3 bases, the J end by 5 bases, with 7 bases between. The length of the CDR3 is 12 residues. The CDR3 protein is CASSFWGYGYTF. The CDR3 DNA sequence: TGTGCCAGCAGCTTTTGGGGGTATGGCTACACCTTC.

The genes are TRBV29-1 and TRBJ2-3, with 7 positions matching TRBD2. The CDR3 extends over 13 amino acids. The trim removed 4 bases at V and 1 base at J, leaving 2 bases unmatched. The germline V gene has CDR1 SQVTM and CDR2 ANQGSEA. CDR3 nucleotides: TGCAGCGTTGTGGGGGGGGGCACAGATACGCAGTATTTT. Encoded protein: CSVVGGGTDTQYF.

The chain employs TRBV6-5 and TRBJ1-2; D might be TRBD1 (5 bases). Germline lookup yields CDR1 MNHEY and CDR2 SVGAGI. This CDR3 contains 15 residues. V dropped 5 bases and J dropped 6 bases, with 19 bases sitting between them. DNA for the CDR3: TGTGCCAGCAGTCCCTACCGACAGCCTCGGGATGGCTACACCTTC. Encoded protein: CASSPYRQPRDGYTF.

This clone was observed once. The chain carries TRBV6-6 and TRBJ1-4, with TRBD1 matching 9 bases. The CDR3 contains 16 residues. V was pared by 5 bases and J by 0 bases, with 4 bases of the junction left unmatched. Germline CDR1 and CDR2: MNHNY and SVGAGI (reference sequence). Here the CDR3 DNA reads TGTGCCAGCAGTCCGGACAGGGGAGCAACTAATGAAAAACTGTTTTTT. Residues: CASSPDRGATNEKLFF.

The chain carries TRBV7-9 and TRBJ2-7; D perhaps matches TRBD1 (5 bases). Germline CDR1 SEHNR, CDR2 FQNEAQ (reference sequence). V lost 5 bases and J 7 bases, leaving 12 bases between the germline ends. The CDR3 totals 12 residues. The CDR3 loop reads CASSPRQGEQYF. The CDR3 nucleotides are TGTGCCAGCAGCCCCCGCCAGGGAGAGCAGTACTTC.

The CDR3 region is CASSLLTGYGYTF. In DNA form, the CDR3 reads TGTGCCAGCAGCTTGTTGACAGGCTATGGCTACACCTTC. The gene calls are TRBV5-4 and TRBJ1-2; the D gene is possibly TRBD1 (6 bases). Deletions cut 1 base from V and 4 bases from J, with 8 bases between. CDR1 is SGHNT, CDR2 YYREEE, per germline (reference sequence). This CDR3 has 13 residues. The full variable domain, completed using reference TRBV5-4 and TRBJ1-2, is ETGVTQSPTHLIKTRGQQVTLRCSSQSGHNTVSWYQQALGQGPQFIFQYYREEENGRGNFPPRFSGLQFPNYSSELNVNALELDDSALYLCASSLLTGYGYTFGSGTRLTVV.

The V and J genes are TRBV19 and TRBJ1-2; D not resolved. Germline values: CDR1 LNHDA, CDR2 SQIVND (reference sequence). The V end was cut by 3 bases, the J end by 8 bases, with 10 bases between. The CDR3 extends over 12 amino acids. DNA of the CDR3: TGTGCCAGTAGTATTTTAGGTTACGGCTACACCTTC. It translates to CASSILGYGYTF.

This clone was found once. This sequence joins TRBV7-8 and TRBJ2-3; 11 nucleotides line up with TRBD2. Trimming at V came to 5 bases and at J to 7 bases, leaving 8 bases not matched to a gene. Germline loops: CDR1 SGHVS, CDR2 FQNEAQ. CDR3 length: 15 residues. CDR3 bases: TGTGCCAGCAGCCACCGACTAGCGGGGAAGAATACGCAGTATTTT. It is translated as CASSHRLAGKNTQYF.

The V call is TRBV4-3, the J call TRBJ1-4; no definite D call. This CDR3 has 17 amino acids. The V gene's germline CDR1 is LGHNA and CDR2 YSLEER. V shed 1 base and J shed 4 bases, with 16 bases lying between them. This CDR3 is CASSQGGVNLFNEKLFF. The CDR3 bases are TGCGCCAGCAGCCAAGGTGGAGTTAACCTTTTTAATGAAAAACTGTTTTTT.

The chain employs TRBV4-3 and TRBJ2-3, with D unresolved. V shed 0 bases and J shed 7 bases, with 8 bases lying between them. CDR3 size: 13 residues. CDR1 and CDR2 (germline): LGHNA, YSLEER. The chain's CDR3 is CASSQDRRYTQYF. As DNA, the CDR3 is TGCGCCAGCAGCCAAGATCGCCGGTATACGCAGTATTTT.

V is TRBV18 and J is TRBJ1-3; 11 positions agree with TRBD1. With V trimmed by 4 bases and J by 2 bases, 13 bases remained unmatched. Germline V gene lookup returns CDR1 KGHSH and CDR2 LQKENI. This CDR3 has 19 amino acids. For the CDR3, the DNA is TGTGCCAGCTCACTGGCCGGGACAGGGGGATCTTCAGCTGGAAACACCATATATTTT. This encodes CASSLAGTGGSSAGNTIYF.

The CDR3, as DNA: TGTGCCAGCAGTTTGCGACAGCTCAACTCTGGAAACACCATATATTTT. Protein product: CASSLRQLNSGNTIYF. The rearrangement uses TRBV6-2 or TRBV6-3 and TRBJ1-3; D may be TRBD1 (5 bases). The V end was cut by 4 bases, the J end by 0 bases, with 13 bases between. Germline CDR1 is MNHEY and CDR2 is SVGEGT. The CDR3 runs 16 residues.

The chain carries TRBV27 and TRBJ1-2, with 9 positions matching TRBD1. Trimming at V came to 6 bases and at J to 4 bases, leaving 3 bases not matched to a gene. The CDR3 extends over 13 amino acids. Germline values: CDR1 MNHEY, CDR2 SMNVEV (reference sequence). CDR3 sequence: CASRVTGGYGYTF. The CDR3 nucleotides read TGTGCCAGCAGGGTGACAGGGGGCTATGGCTACACCTTC.

CDR3 sequence: CATIAGGRNTQYF. The DNA for the CDR3 is TGTGCCACCATAGCGGGGGGGCGGAATACGCAGTATTTT. This chain connects TRBV10-3 to TRBJ2-3, with TRBD2 identical over 11 bases. Germline V gene data show CDR1 as ENHRY and CDR2 as SYGVKD. This CDR3 is 13 amino acids long. V was pared by 10 bases and J by 7 bases, with 7 bases of the junction left unmatched.

V gene TRBV27 combines with J gene TRBJ2-5, with TRBD2 matching over 11 bases. V lost 6 bases to trimming and J lost 2 bases; unmatched junction nucleotides: 5. Germline-derived CDR1 and CDR2 are MNHEY and SMNVEV (reference sequence). The CDR3 sequence is 15 residues long. Written as DNA, the CDR3 is TGTGCCAGCAGCCAGGGACTAGCGGTTCAAGAGACCCAGTACTTC. Its translation is CASSQGLAVQETQYF.